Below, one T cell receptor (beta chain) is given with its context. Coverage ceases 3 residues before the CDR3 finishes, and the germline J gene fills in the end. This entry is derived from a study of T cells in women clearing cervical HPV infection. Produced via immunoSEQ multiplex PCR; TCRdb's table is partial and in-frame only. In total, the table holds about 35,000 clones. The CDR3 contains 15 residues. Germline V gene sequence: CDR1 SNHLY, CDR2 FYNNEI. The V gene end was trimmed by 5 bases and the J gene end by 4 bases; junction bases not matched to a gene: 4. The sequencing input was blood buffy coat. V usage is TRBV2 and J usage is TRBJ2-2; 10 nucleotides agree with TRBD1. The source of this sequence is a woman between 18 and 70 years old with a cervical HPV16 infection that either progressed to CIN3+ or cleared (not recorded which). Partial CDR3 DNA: TGTGCCAGCAGTCGACAGGGGGCCGGCACCGGGGAG. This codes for CASSRQGAGTGE. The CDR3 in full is CASSRQGAGTGELFF.